Described below is a single TCR beta chain sequence and its context. The antigen remains unidentified. The data belong to a study of PD-1 blockade in mismatch repair-deficient tumors. The study, taken as a whole, reports: Rapid post-treatment expansion, then contraction, generally preceding radiologic response, marked tumor-resident clones.

Method: immunoSEQ multiplex PCR; TCRdb's copy keeps in-frame clones and lacks some. The data show under 85,000 clones, around four fifths seen once. This CDR3 region has 11 residues. Germline V gene data show CDR1 as MNHNS and CDR2 as SASEGT. V was clipped by 6 bases and J by 14 bases, with 13 bases between them. TCRs were sequenced from a few patients responding to pembrolizumab. This sequence was found in an adult with mismatch repair-deficient cancer. The sequencing here drew on peripheral blood, taken 2 weeks after starting pembrolizumab. The chain carries TRBV6-1 and TRBJ1-4; perhaps TRBD1 as D (5 bases). The CDR3 DNA reads TGTGCCAGCAGCACCGGGACCGTGCTGTTTTTT. It encodes CASSTGTVLFF.